Shown below are 9 T cell receptor beta chains from a single sample sequenced in a study of blood T cells in healthy people across ages. Then a second PCR, running roughly 7 to 11 cycles, was carried out with a sample-barcoded 5' primer and a J-beta primer mix. From the 5' RACE reads, TCRdb called clonotypes with MiXCR, one entry per CDR3 protein. The sample lists around 600,000 distinct CDR3 sequences; around half were seen once. Material: blood. These receptors all come from an elderly man in good health.

This clonotype was observed a few times. CDR3 sequence reads: CASSQAGPGLAGDNEQFF. Written as DNA, the CDR3 is TGTGCCAGCAGCCAAGCTGGCCCGGGACTAGCGGGGGACAATGAGCAGTTCTTC. V usage is TRBV4-2 and J usage is TRBJ2-1, with 14 bases that match TRBD2. Germline CDR1 and CDR2: LGHNA and YNFKEQ. The CDR3 runs to 18 residues. Trimming took 1 base from V and 5 from J; bases not matched to a gene: 7.

This clonotype was detected only a few times. A read error may be the cause here, since a much bigger clone is one base away. The V call is TRBV6-5, the J call TRBJ2-1; no firm D call. Matching the DNA end better, TRBJ2-7 makes the J call doubtful. Germline CDR1 is MNHEY and CDR2 is SVGAGI. The CDR3 runs 13 residues. This chain's CDR3 is CASSPPPYNEQYF. The CDR3 nucleotides read TGTGCCAGCAGTCCCCCCCCCTACAATGAGCAGTACTTC.

This clonotype was counted a few times. The rearrangement joins TRBV10-3 to TRBJ1-2, with D hard to call. The germline V and J ends were trimmed by 2 bases and 0 bases, with 7 bases remaining between them. The CDR3 covers 14 residues. The germline CDR1 and CDR2 sequences are ENHRY and SYGVKD. The CDR3 coding sequence is TGTGCCATCAGTGAGGGCCGTTCTAACTATGGCTACACCTTC. As protein: CAISEGRSNYGYTF.

This clonotype was seen once. The gene calls are TRBV11-2 and TRBJ2-7; D call uncertain. The CDR3 has 12 amino acids. Germline V gene sequence: CDR1 SGHAT, CDR2 FQNNGV. Trimming left V 5 bases short and J 12 bases short, with 17 bases between. DNA for the CDR3: TGTGCCAGCAGCCTTGTGACCCAAAGGCGGTACTTC. It yields the protein CASSLVTQRRYF.

This clonotype was counted at least ten times. V usage is TRBV6-6 and J usage is TRBJ2-7; D gene uncertain. V was clipped by 7 bases and J by 2 bases, with 9 bases between them. The CDR3 covers 12 residues. Germline CDR1 MNHNY, CDR2 SVGAGI (reference sequence). CDR3 DNA sequence: TGTGCCAGCACGAGCAGTACCTACGAGCAGTACTTC. It is translated as CASTSSTYEQYF.

The table lists this clonotype with a few counts. The V gene is TRBV7-2, the J gene TRBJ2-3; possibly TRBD2 for D (5 bases). CDR1 SGHTA and CDR2 FQGNSA come from the germline V gene. The germline V and J ends were trimmed by 5 bases and 6 bases, with 15 bases remaining between them. This CDR3 is 14 amino acids long. In DNA form, the CDR3 reads TGTGCCAGCAGCCCCCCCACTAGTGCGGATACGCAGTATTTT. Protein product: CASSPPTSADTQYF.

This clonotype has only a few counts. The genes are TRBV20-1 and TRBJ1-2; D unresolved. The CDR3 has 14 residues. The V gene lost 1 base and the J gene lost 1 base, with 10 bases spanning the gap. Germline lookup yields CDR1 DFQATT and CDR2 SNEGSKA (reference sequence). CDR3 loop: CSARVTGLNYGYTF. The CDR3 nucleotides read TGCAGTGCTAGAGTGACCGGTCTTAACTATGGCTACACCTTC.

The chain uses TRBV27 and TRBJ2-1; 10 positions match TRBD2. The V and J ends lost 6 bases and 2 bases, in that order; junction bases with no gene match: 4. This CDR3 is 15 amino acids long. CDR1 MNHEY and CDR2 SMNVEV come from the germline V gene (reference sequence). CDR3 DNA sequence: TGTGCCAGCAGAATAGCGGGAGGAGCCTACAATGAGCAGTTCTTC. Protein sequence: CASRIAGGAYNEQFF.

The chain uses TRBV6-4 and TRBJ2-1; 8 bases match TRBD2. The trim removed 8 bases at V and 3 bases at J, leaving 6 bases unmatched. This CDR3 spans 14 amino acids. Germline V CDR1 and CDR2: MRHNA, SNTAGT. CDR3 residues: CASGGLDVYNEQFF. The CDR3 DNA sequence: TGTGCCAGCGGGGGACTAGATGTCTACAATGAGCAGTTCTTC.